Given below is one T cell receptor (beta chain) in context. Its antigen remains unknown. This entry belongs to a study of blood T cells in healthy people across ages. Study observations and caveats: While age rose, TCR beta diversity per million T cells dropped in a roughly linear way.

CDR1 is SNHLY and CDR2 is FYNNEI in the germline V gene. The CDR3 contains 13 residues. Between the trimmed V and J ends, which lost 3 bases and 15 bases, there was a span of 18 bases. With a J-beta primer mix and a sample-barcoded 5' primer, a second PCR ran about 7 to 12 cycles. The template-switch adaptor was a 5' adaptor with 12 random nucleotides. It tagged each cDNA molecule. A minimum of 3 million CDR3-containing paired-end reads was obtained for each sample. TCRdb itself ran the 5' RACE reads through MiXCR, one entry per CDR3 protein. The sample has about 1.6 million distinct CDR3 sequences; about 31% are singletons.

The sample was blood. V is TRBV2 and J is TRBJ2-1; possibly TRBD2 for D (6 bases). The source of this sequence is a woman in her twenties or thirties in good health. DNA for the CDR3: TGTGCCAGCAGTGAGGGAGGCCGGGACTCAGTGTTCTTC. Translating gives CASSEGGRDSVFF.